These T cell receptor beta chains were read from a single sample in a study of cytomegalovirus exposure and HLA in healthy donors. The protocol was immunoSEQ multiplex PCR, while the TCRdb copy is restricted to in-frame clones and leaves out a portion. The table records 130,000 or so clones, 70% to 85% of them present only once. Sequencing was carried out using PBMCs. The receptors originated from a man younger than 35 in good health and CMV-seropositive. CDR3s include the opening cysteine and the closing phenylalanine or tryptophan. The order of the fields is D gene, J gene, clone size, V gene, CDR3 DNA, CDR3 protein. The D gene is left open where the match is weak. Not every row has a clone size; where given, it reads once, few, many or a size class.

D gene: NA
J gene: TRBJ2-7
clone size: NA
V gene: TRBV7-8
CDR3 DNA: TGTGCCAGCAGCTTAGCCGGGGACTACGAGCAGTACTTC
CDR3 protein: CASSLAGDYEQYF

D gene: TRBD1
J gene: TRBJ1-2
clone size: NA
V gene: TRBV10-1
CDR3 DNA: TGCGCCAGCAGCGACAGGGGGGGGAATGGCTACACCTTC
CDR3 protein: CASSDRGGNGYTF

D gene: TRBD1
J gene: TRBJ2-7
clone size: few
V gene: TRBV28
CDR3 DNA: TGTGCCAGCACCCGGGACAGGGGGAACGGCGAGCAGTACTTC
CDR3 protein: CASTRDRGNGEQYF

D gene: TRBD1
J gene: TRBJ2-1
clone size: NA
V gene: TRBV7-9
CDR3 DNA: TGTGCCAGCAGCCCCGGGACAGCGGCCTGGGGGGAGCAGTTCTTC
CDR3 protein: CASSPGTAAWGEQFF

D gene: TRBD1
J gene: TRBJ1-5
clone size: NA
V gene: TRBV30
CDR3 DNA: TGTGCCTGGAGTGTAGGGACAGTGAGCGCGGGGTTCCAGGAGCCCCAGCATTTT
CDR3 protein: CAWSVGTVSAGFQEPQHF

D gene: NA
J gene: TRBJ2-2
clone size: NA
V gene: TRBV5-1
CDR3 DNA: TGCGCCAGCAGCTTGGCCAGGTTGAACACCGGGGAGCTGTTTTTT
CDR3 protein: CASSLARLNTGELFF

D gene: NA
J gene: TRBJ2-5
clone size: NA
V gene: TRBV6-4
CDR3 DNA: TGTGCCAGCAGTGCCGACGGGGAATCCGAGACCCAGTACTTC
CDR3 protein: CASSADGESETQYF

D gene: NA
J gene: TRBJ1-4
clone size: NA
V gene: TRBV2
CDR3 DNA: TGTGCCAGCAGTGATTCGCAGGCATTCTTTAATGAAAAACTGTTTTTT
CDR3 protein: CASSDSQAFFNEKLFF

D gene: NA
J gene: TRBJ2-5
clone size: NA
V gene: TRBV7-6
CDR3 DNA: TGTGCCAGCAGCTACGGACAGCAACTCTCGGAGACCCAGTACTTC
CDR3 protein: CASSYGQQLSETQYF

D gene: NA
J gene: TRBJ1-2
clone size: once
V gene: TRBV7-3
CDR3 DNA: TGTGCCAGCAGCTTGTCACAAATGCATGGCTACACCTTC
CDR3 protein: CASSLSQMHGYTF

D gene: NA
J gene: TRBJ2-7
clone size: NA
V gene: TRBV30
CDR3 DNA: TGTGCCTGTAATAGCCGGGACTTACAAATCCCCCTCATCTACGAGCAGTACTTC
CDR3 protein: CACNSRDLQIPLIYEQYF

D gene: TRBD1
J gene: TRBJ2-5
clone size: NA
V gene: TRBV19
CDR3 DNA: TGTGCCAGTAGTATGTCCGACAGGGTCCAAGAGACCCAGTACTTC
CDR3 protein: CASSMSDRVQETQYF